This entry describes one TCR beta chain. Its antigen is not identified. The germline V gene has CDR1 MNHNS and CDR2 SASEGT. Trimming stripped 6 bases from V and 0 bases from J, with 11 bases between. This CDR3 has 14 residues. Time point: persistent/refractory GD, antithyroid drugs over 5 years with positive TRAb. There was RNA extracted from PBMCs, and the TCR library was made from it. The sample comes from a study of regulatory T cells in long-lasting Graves disease. Study-level results: Favored usage of TRBV28, TRBJ1-2 and TRBJ2-5 was recorded in persistent disease.

HTBI primers from iRepertoire and Arm-PCR of CDR3 regions yielded the TCR beta libraries. Using its own MiXCR run on the multiplex PCR reads, TCRdb lists one record per CDR3 protein. In the table there are 390,000 or so distinct CDR3 sequences, about 23% of which are singletons. V and J are TRBV6-1 and TRBJ1-1, with D unclear. The starting material was peripheral blood mononuclear cells (PBMCs), obtained when the disease was refractory, from a patient treated with antithyroid drugs. This TCR derives from a woman between 40 and 55 years old with Graves disease. CDR3 loop: CASRPEGVNTEAFF. Here the CDR3 DNA reads TGTGCCAGCAGGCCTGAGGGTGTGAACACTGAAGCTTTCTTT.